This T cell receptor beta chain was documented in a study of CD8+ T cells in alopecia areata. Across the whole study: Those treated were given oral tofacitinib at 5 to 10 mg twice daily. After 6 to 18 months of tofacitinib, follow-up continued 6 months off drug.

PBMC-derived CD4+ and CD8+ T cells were sorted. Isolated RNA was reverse transcribed into cDNA used as the sequencing template. Sequencing used immunoSEQ multiplex PCR; TCRdb keeps in-frame clones, though not all of them. The repertoire holds over 200,000 clones, around 62% seen once, with approximately 0.5% in the top ten. This specimen was CD4+ T cells sorted from blood, taken at week 0. This TCR was recovered from a human donor with alopecia areata.

Here the CDR3 reads CASSPGAGGQNSPLHF. The CDR3 DNA reads TGTGCCAGCAGCCCAGGCGCTGGGGGTCAGAATTCACCCCTCCACTTT. The chain joins TRBV28 to TRBJ1-6; maybe TRBD1 (5 bases). The V and J ends lost 6 bases and 7 bases respectively, with 19 bases between them. The CDR3 spans 16 residues. Germline loops: CDR1 MDHEN, CDR2 SYDVKM.